This TCR beta chain stems from a study of shared clonotypes between healthy human individuals. The assay was immunoSEQ multiplex PCR, and TCRdb's table has in-frame clones only and misses some. The data contain 600,000 to 750,000 clones, about 92% of them singletons. V lost 5 bases, J lost 2 bases, and 9 bases stayed unmatched. Looked up from germline, CDR1 is MNHEY and CDR2 is SMNVEV (reference sequence). This CDR3 is built from 15 residues. The receptor comes from a man aged 18-30 years in good health. Some clones in this sample may be carry-over from other donors' samples. The V gene is TRBV27, the J gene TRBJ2-7; 7 bases align to TRBD2. The specimen was memory CD8+ T cells from PBMCs. Subset noted: CD45RO+ cells pooled with CCR7-negative TemRA cells. CDR3 nucleotide sequence: TGTGCCAGCAGTCCAATACCTCTAGCGGCCTACGAGCAGTACTTC. Its translation: CASSPIPLAAYEQYF.